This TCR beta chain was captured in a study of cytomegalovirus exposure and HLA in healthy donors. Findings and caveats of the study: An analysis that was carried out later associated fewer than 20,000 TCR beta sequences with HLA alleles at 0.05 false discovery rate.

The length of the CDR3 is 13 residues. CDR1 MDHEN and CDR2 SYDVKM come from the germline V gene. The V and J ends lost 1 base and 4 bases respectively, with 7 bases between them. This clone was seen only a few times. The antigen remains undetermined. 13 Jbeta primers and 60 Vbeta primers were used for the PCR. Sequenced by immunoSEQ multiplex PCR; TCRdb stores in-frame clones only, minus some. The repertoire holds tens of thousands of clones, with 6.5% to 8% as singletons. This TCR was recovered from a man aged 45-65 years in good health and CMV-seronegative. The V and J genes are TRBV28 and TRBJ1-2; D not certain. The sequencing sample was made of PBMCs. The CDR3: CASSLSRFYGYTF. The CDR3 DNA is TGTGCCAGCAGTTTATCCAGGTTCTATGGCTACACCTTC.